Listed below are T cell receptor beta chains from one sample, sequenced in a study of blood T cell repertoires in COVID-19. Only in-frame clones appear in the TCRdb table, and some are missing; sequencing was by immunoSEQ multiplex PCR. The data hold some 40,000 clones, with around 80% observed a single time. The sequenced sample consisted of peripheral blood. The receptors originated from a man in his 70s with acute or convalescent COVID-19. CDR3s include the opening cysteine and the closing phenylalanine or tryptophan. The D gene is left open where the match is weak. Rows give clone size only sometimes, using once, few, many, or a class for an expanded clone.

>NA|TRBJ1-5|NA|TRBV5-6
CASSLAGRTNQPQHF
TGTGCCAGCAGCTTGGCGGGTAGAACAAATCAGCCCCAGCATTTT
>few|TRBJ2-7|TRBD2|TRBV6-2/TRBV6-3
CASSLLAGVVEQYF
TGTGCCAGCAGCCTACTAGCGGGAGTCGTCGAGCAGTACTTC
>NA|TRBJ2-7|NA|TRBV21-1
CASGGSSRGLHEQYF
TGTGCCAGTGGGGGGAGTTCCAGGGGGCTCCACGAGCAGTACTTC
>NA|TRBJ1-4|NA|TRBV19
CASSMGRVSKNEKLFF
TGTGCCAGTAGTATGGGTCGGGTCTCGAAGAACGAAAAACTGTTTTTT
>NA|TRBJ2-2|NA|TRBV24-1
CATSDPRGGAPNTGELFF
TGTGCCACCAGTGATCCACGCGGAGGGGCCCCGAACACCGGGGAGCTGTTTTTT
>few|TRBJ2-1|TRBD1|TRBV4-2
CASSQDSGGLWEQFF
TGTGCCAGCAGCCAAGACTCAGGGGGCCTATGGGAGCAGTTCTTC
>NA|TRBJ2-1|NA|TRBV6-2/TRBV6-3
CASSSPTGKEAYNEQFF
TGTGCCAGCAGTTCCCCAACCGGGAAAGAGGCCTACAATGAGCAGTTCTTC
>NA|TRBJ2-7|NA|TRBV15
CATSRDSVPLYEQYF
TGTGCCACCAGCAGAGATTCAGTACCCCTCTACGAGCAGTACTTC
>NA|TRBJ2-5|TRBD2|TRBV27
CASSRTSGRARETQYF
TGTGCCAGCAGTCGGACTAGCGGGAGGGCCCGGGAGACCCAGTACTTC
>large|TRBJ1-4|NA|TRBV5-4
CASSLWGGEEKLFF
TGTGCCAGCAGCTTGTGGGGGGGTGAGGAAAAACTGTTTTTT
>NA|TRBJ2-7|TRBD1|TRBV5-6
CASSLLGQGSSYEQYF
TGTGCCAGCAGCTTGTTGGGACAGGGAAGCTCCTACGAGCAGTACTTC
>NA|TRBJ1-5|NA|TRBV5-5
CASSFSVYGNQPQHF
TGTGCCAGCAGCTTTTCAGTGTACGGCAATCAGCCCCAGCATTTT
>NA|TRBJ1-6|NA|TRBV7-2
CASSLGHPNSPLHF
TGTGCCAGCAGCTTGGGACATCCCAATTCACCCCTCCACTTT
>few|TRBJ2-7|NA|TRBV19
CASSVSGSFSYEQYF
TGTGCCAGTAGTGTGAGCGGGTCCTTCTCCTACGAGCAGTACTTC
>once|TRBJ2-5|NA|TRBV29-1
CSVEFAERVGETQYF
TGCAGCGTTGAATTTGCCGAGCGGGTAGGAGAGACCCAGTACTTC
>NA|TRBJ1-6|NA|TRBV10-2
CASRPPGQPTIF
TGCGCCAGCAGGCCTCCCGGACAGCCTACCATCTTT
>NA|TRBJ1-2|NA|TRBV29-1
CSVTPRGGDYGYTF
TGCAGCGTCACCCCGAGAGGGGGTGACTATGGCTACACCTTC
>NA|TRBJ2-1|NA|TRBV5-4
CASSLFLNEQFF
TGTGCCAGCAGCTTGTTTCTCAATGAGCAGTTCTTC
>NA|TRBJ1-5|NA|TRBV30
CAWSPRVVNQPQHF
TGTGCCTGGTCCCCCCGGGTCGTAAATCAGCCCCAGCATTTT
>once|TRBJ2-7|TRBD2|TRBV19
CASSIEGSGGTHSYEQYF
TGTGCCAGTAGTATAGAAGGTAGCGGGGGGACCCACTCCTACGAGCAGTACTTC
>NA|TRBJ1-6|NA|TRBV2
CASSEARGGNSPLHF
TGTGCCAGCAGTGAAGCAAGGGGGGGTAATTCACCCCTCCACTTT
>NA|TRBJ1-1|TRBD1|TRBV10-3
CAISDRDRGLTEAFF
TGTGCCATCAGTGACCGGGACAGGGGGTTAACTGAAGCTTTCTTT
>NA|TRBJ2-5|NA|TRBV29-1
CSVGLGGSGETQYF
TGCAGCGTTGGGCTAGGTGGGAGTGGGGAGACCCAGTACTTC
>NA|TRBJ1-1|TRBD1|TRBV10-3
CAIKPTGTGTEAFF
TGTGCCATCAAACCGACAGGGACGGGCACTGAAGCTTTCTTT
>NA|TRBJ1-2|TRBD1|TRBV30
CAWSVSAGGYYGYTF
TGTGCCTGGAGTGTATCGGCAGGGGGCTACTATGGCTACACCTTC
>NA|TRBJ1-1|TRBD1|TRBV10-3
CAITGTERNTEAFF
TGTGCCATAACCGGGACAGAAAGGAACACTGAAGCTTTCTTT
>NA|TRBJ1-2|NA|TRBV6-4
CASSDSDLDENRGYGYTF
TGTGCCAGCAGTGACTCCGACTTGGATGAAAACCGTGGCTATGGCTACACCTTC
>NA|TRBJ1-2|NA|TRBV29-1
CSVFSAGGYTF
TGCAGCGTTTTTTCGGCAGGTGGCTACACCTTC
>NA|TRBJ1-1|NA|TRBV29-1
CSVESYRRDTEAFF
TGCAGCGTTGAGTCCTACCGCCGGGACACTGAAGCTTTCTTT
>NA|TRBJ2-7|NA|TRBV6-9
CASSYHRATYEQYF
TGTGCCAGCAGTTATCACAGGGCCACCTACGAGCAGTACTTC
>NA|TRBJ1-2|TRBD1|TRBV7-2
CASSPRQGNGYTF
TGTGCCAGCAGCCCTCGACAGGGCAATGGCTACACCTTC
>few|TRBJ2-2|TRBD1|TRBV28
CASSFGRGPTGELFF
TGTGCCAGCAGTTTTGGCAGGGGGCCTACCGGGGAGCTGTTTTTT
>NA|TRBJ1-4|TRBD1|TRBV9
CASSVGGGGPSNEKLFF
TGTGCCAGCAGCGTAGGAGGAGGGGGCCCTTCGAATGAAAAACTGTTTTTT
>NA|TRBJ2-2|NA|TRBV6-2/TRBV6-3
CASSLQDMNIANTGELFF
TGTGCCAGCAGCCTTCAGGATATGAATATCGCGAACACCGGGGAGCTGTTTTTT
>NA|TRBJ2-1|NA|TRBV9
CASSVKMGDEQFF
TGTGCCAGCAGCGTAAAAATGGGCGATGAGCAGTTCTTC
>NA|TRBJ1-1|NA|TRBV9
CASSVSGRHTEAFF
TGTGCCAGCAGCGTATCAGGGAGGCACACTGAAGCTTTCTTT
>once|TRBJ1-3|TRBD1|TRBV4-1
CASSQPFRTGLSSSGNTIYF
TGCGCCAGCAGCCAACCATTTAGGACAGGACTCTCTAGCTCTGGAAACACCATATATTTT
>NA|TRBJ1-4|NA|TRBV18
CASSPGSQEGEKLFF
TGTGCCAGCTCACCAGGGTCACAGGAAGGCGAAAAACTGTTTTTT
>NA|TRBJ2-1|TRBD2|TRBV18
CASSPWTSANNEQFF
TGTGCCAGCTCACCTTGGACTAGCGCAAACAATGAGCAGTTCTTC
>NA|TRBJ1-4|NA|TRBV7-9
CASSQYATNEKLFF
TGTGCCAGCAGCCAGTATGCAACTAATGAAAAACTGTTTTTT